The 12 T cell receptor beta chains listed next were all sequenced from one sample in a study of T cells in Graves' hyperthyroidism and ophthalmopathy. RNA transcripts provided the source from which TCR beta CDR3 regions were amplified. The HTBI primer set served for first-round RT-PCR of the TCR CDR3. TCRdb fed the multiplex PCR reads into MiXCR, producing one record per CDR3 protein. The sample consists of under 550,000 distinct CDR3 sequences, around 15% of them appearing once. The sequenced material came from blood. These receptor sequences come from a young woman with Graves' hyperthyroidism.

The rearrangement joins TRBV11-2 to TRBJ1-2; D might be TRBD1 (5 bases). This CDR3 comprises 16 residues. With 4 bases removed from V and 2 bases from J, the gap between germline ends came to 17 bases. The germline V gene encodes CDR1 SGHAT and CDR2 FQNNGV. CDR3 DNA: TGTGCCAGCAGCTCCCCAAACGAGGCAGGGAACTATGGCTACACCTTC. Its protein is CASSSPNEAGNYGYTF.

This clonotype was seen at least ten times. The gene calls are TRBV7-2 and TRBJ1-1; no clear D. Trimming pared 4 bases from V and 0 bases from J, leaving 12 bases between. Germline CDR1 and CDR2: SGHTA and FQGNSA. CDR3 length: 15 amino acids. In DNA, the CDR3 is TGTGCCAGCAGCTCCTCGTGGGGTCTGAACACTGAAGCTTTCTTT. As protein: CASSSSWGLNTEAFF.

The J gene is TRBJ1-6, the V gene TRBV7-2; D unclear. The germline CDR1 and CDR2 sequences are SGHTA and FQGNSA. Trimming took off 5 bases at V and 6 bases at J, with 17 bases between the two ends. This CDR3 is 16 amino acids long. The DNA for the CDR3 is TGTGCCAGCAGCCAAGCGCTGGCAGGTCCTAATTCACCCCTCCACTTT. Translated, it gives CASSQALAGPNSPLHF.

This chain connects TRBV7-9 to TRBJ2-3; D is possibly TRBD1 (5 bases). Looked up from germline, CDR1 is SEHNR and CDR2 is FQNEAQ (reference sequence). V lost 6 bases to trimming and J lost 4 bases, with 14 bases between them. This CDR3 is 14 amino acids long. The CDR3 loop is CASSEWSGSDTQYF. The CDR3 coding sequence is TGTGCCAGCAGTGAATGGTCAGGGTCAGATACGCAGTATTTT.

This clonotype was detected only a few times. The chain joins TRBV9 to TRBJ1-2; D is possibly TRBD1 (5 bases). CDR3 length equals 15 residues. The V end was cut by 4 bases, the J end by 0 bases, with 13 bases between. CDR1 and CDR2 (germline): SGDLS, YYNGEE. CDR3 protein: CASSPNPTANYGYTF. CDR3 coding DNA: TGTGCCAGCAGCCCAAACCCGACAGCTAACTATGGCTACACCTTC.

This clonotype was counted at least ten times. The chain recombines TRBV20-1 with TRBJ2-7; the D gene is possibly TRBD1 (6 bases). The CDR3 runs 15 residues. V dropped 0 bases and J dropped 1 base, with 13 bases sitting between them. CDR1 DFQATT and CDR2 SNEGSKA come from the germline V gene (reference sequence). The CDR3 protein is CSARDTGQISYEQYF. CDR3 bases: TGCAGTGCTAGAGATACCGGACAGATTTCCTACGAGCAGTACTTC.

This clonotype came up a few times. The chain couples TRBV4-3 to TRBJ1-5; D uncertain. The length of the CDR3 is 17 residues. Trimming removed 0 bases at V and 5 bases at J, with 17 bases between. Germline lookup yields CDR1 LGHNA and CDR2 YSLEER. CDR3 residues: CASSQDRIYTHDQPQHF. CDR3 DNA sequence: TGCGCCAGCAGCCAAGATCGAATTTATACACATGATCAGCCCCAGCATTTT.

The sample holds many counts of this clonotype. V usage is TRBV12-3 or TRBV12-4 and J usage is TRBJ1-2, with D perhaps matching TRBD1 (6 bases). The CDR3 spans 15 residues. The V and J ends lost 4 bases and 4 bases respectively, with 16 bases between them. The chain's CDR3 is CASSSPGHEAYGYTF. The CDR3 DNA sequence: TGTGCCAGCAGTTCGCCGGGACACGAGGCCTATGGCTACACCTTC.

This clonotype has a count of ten or more. The chain employs TRBV28 and TRBJ2-5; tentative D call: TRBD2 (5 bases). The germline CDR1 and CDR2 sequences are MDHEN and SYDVKM. The CDR3 is 14 residues long. The V gene lost 5 bases and the J gene lost 1 base, with 11 bases spanning the gap. The CDR3 region has the DNA TGTGCCAGCAGTGTGAGGGCGGGCCAAGAGACCCAGTACTTC. Its protein is CASSVRAGQETQYF.

This clonotype has ten or more counts. This chain connects TRBV30 to TRBJ1-1; D unresolved. This CDR3 contains 10 residues. Germline values: CDR1 GTSNPN, CDR2 SVGIG (reference sequence). With 2 bases removed from V and 8 bases from J, the gap between germline ends came to 6 bases. As DNA, the CDR3 is TGTGCCTGGAGTAGCGGGGAAGCTTTCTTT. As protein: CAWSSGEAFF.

Worth noting for this clonotype: At one boundary the junction diverges from the germline segment, which might be a read error. The rearrangement joins TRBV28 to TRBJ2-2, with D perhaps TRBD1 (7 bases). CDR3 length equals 15 residues. CDR1 is MDHEN, CDR2 SYDVKM, per germline. As DNA, the CDR3 is TGTGCCAGCAGTCGGACAGGTCTGAACACCGGGGGGCTGTTTTTT. Its translation: CASSRTGLNTGGLFF.

This clonotype was seen repeatedly, ten times or more. V is TRBV10-3 and J is TRBJ2-7; unclear D gene. Trimming pared 4 bases from V and 2 bases from J, leaving 9 bases between. The CDR3 totals 13 residues. Germline assignment: CDR1 ENHRY and CDR2 SYGVKD. In DNA form, the CDR3 reads TGTGCCATCAGTGGATCTGAGACCTACGAGCAGTACTTC. Translating gives CAISGSETYEQYF.